Listed below are T cell receptor beta chains from one sample, sequenced in a study of beta chain features in type 1 diabetes. Only in-frame clones appear in the TCRdb table, and some are missing; sequencing was by immunoSEQ multiplex PCR. The sample lists some 140,000 clones, roughly 10% occurring once. The material sequenced was central memory CD4+ T cells from blood. The receptor set was obtained from a man aged 25-45 years with type 1 diabetes. Each CDR3 is given with its conserved first and last residue. Each record gives: D gene, J gene, clone size, V gene, CDR3 protein, CDR3 DNA. A D gene is named only where the DNA matches it firmly. Clone sizes are given selectively: once, few, many, or a class where the clone is expanded.

TRBD1 TRBJ1-2 few TRBV10-3 CAIRGTDRDGYGYTF TGTGCCATCAGGGGGACGGACAGGGACGGCTATGGCTACACCTTC
. TRBJ2-2 . TRBV5-6 CASSFGYRSTGELFF TGTGCCAGCAGCTTTGGATACAGAAGCACCGGGGAGCTGTTTTTT
. TRBJ1-4 . TRBV5-4 CASSHGGPQRGANEKLFF TGTGCCAGCAGCCACGGGGGGCCCCAGAGGGGGGCTAATGAAAAACTGTTTTTT
. TRBJ1-4 . TRBV7-2 CASSPPGLGNEKLFF TGTGCCAGCAGCCCTCCGGGACTCGGGAATGAAAAACTGTTTTTT
TRBD2 TRBJ2-1 . TRBV6-4 CASSAGSGASYNEQFF TGTGCCAGCAGTGCAGGTAGCGGGGCCTCCTACAATGAGCAGTTCTTC
. TRBJ1-1 few TRBV7-2 CASRHPAAGSYTEAFF TGTGCCAGCAGGCACCCGGCTGCCGGGAGTTACACTGAAGCTTTCTTT
TRBD1 TRBJ1-4 few TRBV27 CASSDRVDLSPLGEKLFF TGTGCCAGCAGTGACAGGGTTGACCTATCTCCTCTCGGTGAAAAACTGTTTTTT
. TRBJ2-5 few TRBV2 CASSLALIRSQETQYF TGTGCCAGCTCCTTAGCTCTGATCCGGAGTCAAGAGACCCAGTACTTC
. TRBJ2-7 . TRBV9 CASSVAMSSYEQYF TGTGCCAGCAGCGTAGCGATGAGCTCCTACGAGCAGTACTTC
. TRBJ2-4 many TRBV29-1 CSGEDYLNIQYF TGCAGCGGAGAGGACTACCTAAACATTCAGTACTTC
TRBD1 TRBJ1-2 few TRBV25-1 CASMGWGQGAAGYTF TGTGCCAGCATGGGGTGGGGACAGGGGGCGGCTGGCTACACCTTC
TRBD2 TRBJ2-3 few TRBV6-5 CASSYKAGTDTQYF TGTGCCAGCAGTTATAAAGCGGGGACAGATACGCAGTATTTT
. TRBJ2-2 few TRBV9 CASSPHIPNTGELFF TGTGCCAGCAGCCCCCACATCCCGAACACCGGGGAGCTGTTTTTT
. TRBJ2-2 few TRBV19 CASTTGTNTGELFF TGTGCCAGTACAACAGGGACGAACACCGGGGAGCTGTTTTTT
. TRBJ1-2 . TRBV7-9 CASSPVRGYTF TGTGCCAGCAGCCCAGTACGTGGCTACACCTTC
. TRBJ2-5 . TRBV30 CAWQGHLGETQYF TGTGCCTGGCAGGGACATCTGGGGGAGACCCAGTACTTC
. TRBJ1-3 few TRBV18 CASSPKLLDSGNTIYF TGTGCCAGCTCACCAAAACTGCTAGACTCTGGAAACACCATATATTTT
. TRBJ1-2 . TRBV4-2 CASSQGATNYGYTF TGTGCCAGCAGCCAAGGGGCGACTAACTATGGCTACACCTTC
. TRBJ2-1 . TRBV29-1 CSWAPGNEQFF TGCAGCTGGGCACCGGGGAATGAGCAGTTCTTC
. TRBJ2-7 . TRBV7-2 CASSQAAGDQYEQYF TGTGCCAGCAGCCAAGCGGCAGGGGATCAGTACGAGCAGTACTTC
. TRBJ2-1 few TRBV29-1 CSVASLGPNEQFF TGCAGCGTTGCCTCGCTAGGCCCCAATGAGCAGTTCTTC
TRBD2 TRBJ2-1 . TRBV7-7 CASSLDGTSSEQFF TGTGCTAGCAGCTTAGATGGGACTAGCAGTGAGCAGTTCTTC
. TRBJ2-1 . TRBV5-1 CASRIRTDNEQFF TGCGCCAGCAGAATACGGACAGACAATGAGCAGTTCTTC
TRBD1 TRBJ2-5 . TRBV27 CASSPGQGTETQYF TGTGCCAGCAGCCCGGGACAGGGGACAGAGACCCAGTACTTC
. TRBJ1-2 few TRBV7-2 CASSLEQGVGYGYTF TGTGCCAGCAGCTTAGAGCAGGGTGTAGGCTATGGCTACACCTTC
TRBD1 TRBJ2-7 few TRBV27 CASSATGSHYEQYF TGTGCCAGCAGTGCGACAGGGTCCCACTACGAGCAGTACTTC
. TRBJ1-5 . TRBV29-1 CILPGQPQHF TGCATCCTCCCGGGACAGCCCCAGCATTTT
. TRBJ1-4 . TRBV7-9 CASRGRFGEKLFF TGTGCCAGCAGGGGGCGGTTCGGTGAAAAACTGTTTTTT
TRBD1 TRBJ1-6 many TRBV28 CASSQPGQGLHNSPLHF TGTGCCAGCAGTCAACCGGGACAGGGACTACATAATTCACCCCTCCACTTT
. TRBJ1-2 . TRBV6-6 CASSYGWGVYGYTF TGTGCCAGCAGTTACGGGTGGGGGGTGTATGGCTACACCTTC
TRBD2 TRBJ2-7 few TRBV6-6 CASSYSSGGGYEQYF TGTGCCAGCAGTTACTCGAGCGGGGGGGGCTACGAGCAGTACTTC
TRBD1 TRBJ1-2 few TRBV5-1 CASSSTGQGFYTF TGCGCCAGCAGCTCCACGGGACAGGGGTTCTACACCTTC
TRBD1 TRBJ2-5 . TRBV28 CASRSGQQETQYF TGTGCCAGCAGATCGGGACAGCAAGAGACCCAGTACTTC
TRBD1 TRBJ2-3 few TRBV9 CASSRGQGRTDTQYF TGTGCCAGCAGCAGGGGACAGGGTCGCACAGATACGCAGTATTTT
TRBD1 TRBJ2-5 . TRBV7-2 CASSPTVTGKETQYF TGTGCCAGCAGCCCCACTGTGACAGGGAAAGAGACCCAGTACTTC
TRBD1 TRBJ1-6 . TRBV7-9 CASSPQQGAASPLHF TGTGCCAGCAGCCCCCAACAGGGGGCGGCTTCACCCCTCCACTTT
TRBD2 TRBJ2-7 . TRBV5-1 CASSFIASGGADEQYF TGCGCCAGCAGCTTTATAGCTAGCGGGGGGGCCGACGAGCAGTACTTC
. TRBJ1-1 few TRBV7-9 CASTNQGRTEAFF TGTGCCAGCACCAACCAGGGGCGGACTGAAGCTTTCTTT
. TRBJ2-1 . TRBV7-3 CASSLDFSSYNEQFF TGTGCCAGCAGCTTAGACTTTAGCTCCTACAATGAGCAGTTCTTC
TRBD1 TRBJ2-2 few TRBV5-1 CASSSRGRGLNTGELFF TGCGCCAGCAGTTCCCGCGGCAGGGGGCTAAACACCGGGGAGCTGTTTTTT
TRBD1 TRBJ2-5 . TRBV29-1 CSSGQPQETQYF TGCAGCTCGGGACAGCCACAAGAGACCCAGTACTTC
. TRBJ2-1 few TRBV5-1 CASSGQGNNEQFF TGCGCCAGCAGCGGGCAGGGTAACAATGAGCAGTTCTTC
TRBD1 TRBJ2-5 few TRBV7-9 CASSLAAPGQVRETQYF TGTGCCAGCAGCTTAGCCGCCCCGGGACAGGTTAGAGAGACCCAGTACTTC